The 27 T cell receptor beta chains below were found in one sample sequenced in a study of technical replicates of blood from a handful of donors. The repertoire was sequenced with immunoSEQ multiplex PCR; TCRdb's copy has only in-frame clones and lacks some. The sample carries almost 70,000 clones, about 90% recorded once. The sequenced sample consisted of PBMCs. The receptors shown here come from a human donor in good health. Some clones in this sample may be carry-over from other donors' samples.

The sample holds one count of this clone. The chain has TRBV30 and TRBJ2-7; D is perhaps TRBD1 (6 bases). The CDR3 runs 15 residues. Between the trimmed V and J ends, which lost 0 bases and 4 bases, there was a span of 16 bases. Germline CDR1 GTSNPN, CDR2 SVGIG (reference sequence). The CDR3 here is CAWSVGTSTGYEQYF. The CDR3 DNA sequence: TGTGCCTGGAGTGTGGGGACATCAACTGGGTACGAGCAGTACTTC.

The chain carries TRBV9 and TRBJ2-7; a possible D gene is TRBD2 (5 bases). The CDR3 has 13 residues. V shed 3 bases and J shed 1 base, with 8 bases lying between them. The germline gives CDR1 SGDLS, CDR2 YYNGEE. The CDR3 DNA is TGTGCCAGCAGCGCAGGACTTTCCTACGAGCAGTACTTC. Translation: CASSAGLSYEQYF.

This clone has just a few counts. As DNA, the CDR3 is TGTGCCAGCAGCCTCGACGGGGACACTGAAGCTTTCTTT. It yields the protein CASSLDGDTEAFF. The gene calls are TRBV7-8 and TRBJ1-1; no firm D call. Germline lookup yields CDR1 SGHVS and CDR2 FQNEAQ. This CDR3 has 13 residues. The V end was cut by 5 bases, the J end by 3 bases, with 10 bases between. Together with reference TRBV7-8 and TRBJ1-1, the CDR3 gives the full variable domain: GAGVSQSPRYKVAKRGQDVALRCDPISGHVSLFWYQQALGQGPEFLTYFQNEAQLDKSGLPSDRFFAERPEGSVSTLKIQRTQQEDSAVYLCASSLDGDTEAFFGQGTRLTVV.

The chain is built from TRBV5-1 and TRBJ2-1, with 8 bases identical to TRBD2. V was clipped by 5 bases and J by 0 bases; unmatched bases: 4. Germline V gives CDR1 SGHRS, CDR2 YFSETQ. There are 15 residues in the CDR3. CDR3 DNA sequence: TGCGCCAGCAGATTACTAGCGGACTCCTACAATGAGCAGTTCTTC. This sequence encodes CASRLLADSYNEQFF.

This clone was seen once. This chain links TRBV11-3 with TRBJ2-3, with D hard to call. Trimming shortened V by 5 bases and J by 1 base, and 10 bases separated the two germline ends. The CDR3 contains 14 residues. Germline values: CDR1 SGHNT, CDR2 YENEEA. For the CDR3, the DNA is TGTGCCAGCAGCCTTGTGGGCGGCACAGATACGCAGTATTTT. Protein product: CASSLVGGTDTQYF. Full variable domain (outside the CDR3, taken from reference TRBV11-3 and TRBJ2-3): EAGVVQSPRYKIIEKKQPVAFWCNPISGHNTLYWYLQNLGQGPELLIRYENEEAVDDSQLPKDRFSAERLKGVDSTLKIQPAELGDSAVYLCASSLVGGTDTQYFGPGTRLTVL.

This clone is a singleton in its sample. V gene TRBV2 combines with J gene TRBJ1-5; a possible D gene is TRBD1 (5 bases). V shed 0 bases and J shed 3 bases, with 9 bases lying between them. The V gene's germline CDR1 is SNHLY and CDR2 FYNNEI. The CDR3 runs 15 residues. CDR3 amino acids: CASSEADSLNQPQHF. As DNA, the CDR3 is TGTGCCAGCAGTGAAGCCGACAGCCTCAATCAGCCCCAGCATTTT.

This chain joins TRBV6-6 and TRBJ2-3, with 8 bases fitting TRBD2. Germline V gene lookup returns CDR1 MNHNY and CDR2 SVGAGI (reference sequence). The trim removed 5 bases at V and 6 bases at J, leaving 10 bases unmatched. This CDR3 comprises 15 residues. The CDR3 is CASSRLGRAPDTQYF. DNA of the CDR3: TGTGCCAGCAGTCGTCTCGGGAGGGCCCCCGATACGCAGTATTTT.

This chain links TRBV2 with TRBJ1-2, with 9 bases lining up with TRBD1. The germline V gene has CDR1 SNHLY and CDR2 FYNNEI. Trimming removed 2 bases from V and 5 bases from J; junction bases left unmatched: 6. The CDR3 runs 15 residues. CDR3 DNA: TGTGCCAGCAGTGAACAGACAGGGGGGTGGTATGGCTACACCTTC. It codes for CASSEQTGGWYGYTF.

V usage is TRBV7-6 and J usage is TRBJ2-7; a weak D match, TRBD2 (5 bases). Germline values: CDR1 SGHVS, CDR2 FNYEAQ. This CDR3 has 14 amino acids. V was pared by 6 bases and J by 6 bases, with 18 bases between. CDR3 loop: CASSLEVASGEQYF. CDR3 bases: TGTGCCAGCAGTTTGGAGGTGGCCTCAGGCGAGCAGTACTTC.

The gene calls are TRBV5-1 and TRBJ2-3; 7 bases are shared with TRBD1. CDR3 length equals 15 residues. The junction had 4 bases not matched to a gene; V was cut back by 0 bases and J by 3 bases. The germline gives CDR1 SGHRS, CDR2 YFSETQ. The CDR3 DNA reads as TGCGCCAGCAGCTTGGGACAGGGAGAAACAGATACGCAGTATTTT. Translated: CASSLGQGETDTQYF.

This chain joins TRBV7-2 and TRBJ2-7; D is ambiguous. V was clipped by 5 bases and J by 2 bases, with 10 bases between them. This CDR3 contains 13 residues. Germline V CDR1 and CDR2: SGHTA, FQGNSA. CDR3 nucleotides: TGTGCCAGCAGCAAAGACTTCACCTACGAGCAGTACTTC. It specifies CASSKDFTYEQYF.

The chain is built from TRBV4-3 and TRBJ2-1; D not certain. Deletions cut 3 bases from V and 9 bases from J, with 15 bases between. The CDR3 runs 14 residues. Germline CDR1 is LGHNA and CDR2 is YSLEER. For the CDR3, the DNA is TGCGCCAGCAGCCAGCCTTCAAGAGGCAGTGAGCAGTTCTTC. It specifies CASSQPSRGSEQFF.

The J gene is TRBJ2-7, the V gene TRBV5-6; a possible D gene is TRBD1 (5 bases). Germline CDR1 reads SGHDT; CDR2 reads YYEEEE. The CDR3 loop spans 17 amino acids. The V and J ends lost 0 bases and 3 bases respectively, with 19 bases between them. Here the CDR3 reads CASSLGGIGAGVYEQYF. The CDR3 DNA reads as TGTGCCAGCAGCTTGGGGGGTATAGGGGCTGGTGTCTACGAGCAGTACTTC.

This sequence joins TRBV10-3 and TRBJ1-1; 7 bases align to TRBD1. Germline CDR1 and CDR2: ENHRY and SYGVKD. V was clipped by 5 bases and J by 1 base; unmatched bases: 4. This CDR3 comprises 14 residues. CDR3 in amino acids: CAISRTGSNTEAFF. The CDR3, as DNA: TGTGCCATCAGTCGGACAGGTTCGAACACTGAAGCTTTCTTT.

The chain joins TRBV5-1 to TRBJ2-2, with D perhaps matching TRBD2 (7 bases). CDR1 is SGHRS, CDR2 YFSETQ, per germline. This CDR3 is 15 amino acids long. V dropped 7 bases and J dropped 2 bases, with 15 bases sitting between them. CDR3 in DNA: TGCGCCAGCGGGGGCGGGACTATAAACACCGGGGAGCTGTTTTTT. This codes for CASGGGTINTGELFF.

Relative to its sample, this clone is medium-sized. The rearrangement joins TRBV7-8 to TRBJ2-5, with a weak D call TRBD2 (5 bases). The CDR3 totals 15 residues. Trimming removed 1 base at V and 5 bases at J, with 14 bases between. Germline-derived CDR1 and CDR2 are SGHVS and FQNEAQ. The CDR3 DNA follows: TGTGCCAGCAGCTTAGACCTAGCTAGTACGGAGACCCAGTACTTC. This sequence encodes CASSLDLASTETQYF.

The chain joins TRBV27 to TRBJ2-1, with 13 positions matching TRBD2. This CDR3 is built from 19 residues. V was clipped by 5 bases and J by 3 bases; unmatched bases: 13. Germline V gene sequence: CDR1 MNHEY, CDR2 SMNVEV (reference sequence). CDR3 coding DNA: TGTGCCAGCAGTATCTTCCCCAAAGGACTAGCGGGGGTCTACAATGAGCAGTTCTTC. Translated: CASSIFPKGLAGVYNEQFF.

The chain combines TRBV6-1 with TRBJ1-6; D is unresolved. This CDR3 has 14 residues. V lost 3 bases, J lost 7 bases, and 10 bases lay in between. The germline gives CDR1 MNHNS, CDR2 SASEGT. CDR3 in DNA: TGTGCCAGCAGTGAGTCACAGAGCAATTCACCCCTCCACTTT. Its translation: CASSESQSNSPLHF.

The V gene is TRBV11-1, the J gene TRBJ1-1; D unresolved. The ends were cut back, 0 bases at V and 4 bases at J, with 15 bases in the middle. CDR3 size: 16 residues. Per germline, CDR1 SGHAT and CDR2 FQDESV (reference sequence). CDR3 in DNA: TGTGCCAGCAGCTTAGCGTTCGTTAGGAGAAGCACTGAAGCTTTCTTT. This encodes CASSLAFVRRSTEAFF. The variable domain in full, completed from reference TRBV11-1 and TRBJ1-1, reads EAEVAQSPRYKITEKSQAVAFWCDPISGHATLYWYRQILGQGPELLVQFQDESVVDDSQLPKDRFSAERLKGVDSTLKIQPAELGDSAMYLCASSLAFVRRSTEAFFGQGTRLTVV.

The rearrangement uses TRBV2 and TRBJ1-6; tentatively, D is TRBD1 (5 bases). Trimming left V 4 bases short and J 11 bases short, with 12 bases between. Germline CDR1 SNHLY, CDR2 FYNNEI. This CDR3 spans 13 amino acids. Here the CDR3 reads CASSGQLGAPLHF. The CDR3, as DNA: TGTGCCAGCAGTGGACAGCTAGGGGCACCCCTCCACTTT.

The V and J genes are TRBV2 and TRBJ1-2, with D maybe TRBD1 (6 bases). The CDR3 is 16 residues long. CDR1 SNHLY and CDR2 FYNNEI come from the germline V gene. Trimming pared 4 bases from V and 4 bases from J, leaving 19 bases between. The CDR3 region is CASSARTVGGGYGYTF. As DNA, the CDR3 is TGTGCCAGCAGTGCCCGGACAGTCGGCGGTGGCTATGGCTACACCTTC.

This sequence joins TRBV18 and TRBJ1-2, with 7 bases identical to TRBD1. Per the germline V gene, CDR1 is KGHSH and CDR2 is LQKENI. CDR3 size: 16 residues. The trim removed 0 bases at V and 7 bases at J, leaving 11 bases unmatched. As DNA, the CDR3 is TGTGCCAGCTCACCACCTTCGGGAGGGGGCAATTTTGGCTACACCTTC. This translates into CASSPPSGGGNFGYTF.

The rearrangement uses TRBV27 and TRBJ2-2; TRBD2 matches 10 bases. With 5 bases clipped from V and 10 bases from J, the junction kept 7 bases outside the gene matches. The CDR3 is 14 amino acids. Germline V gene data show CDR1 as MNHEY and CDR2 as SMNVEV (reference sequence). The CDR3 reads CASSRSGGVEELFF. The CDR3 nucleotides are TGTGCCAGCAGTAGGAGCGGGGGGGTGGAGGAGCTGTTTTTT.

The chain couples TRBV2 to TRBJ2-7; perhaps TRBD1 as D (6 bases). Germline V CDR1 and CDR2: SNHLY, FYNNEI. Trimming removed 2 bases at V and 1 base at J, with 30 bases between. The CDR3 is 21 amino acids. The CDR3 nucleotides read TGTGCCAGCAGTGAACGCAGGGCTTCCGTGAAGGACAGCCTATTGTCCTACGAGCAGTACTTC. Encoded protein: CASSERRASVKDSLLSYEQYF.

This sequence joins TRBV7-2 and TRBJ1-2, with TRBD1 identical over 7 bases. The CDR3 is made up of 16 amino acids. V trimming: 1 base; J trimming: 2 bases; junction bases outside the gene matches: 7. From germline, CDR1 is SGHTA and CDR2 FQGNSA. CDR3: CASSLGAGGGNYGYTF. CDR3 nucleotides: TGTGCCAGCAGCTTAGGGGCAGGGGGAGGAAACTATGGCTACACCTTC.

This clone has just one count. The V gene is TRBV7-8, the J gene TRBJ2-7, with D possibly TRBD2 on 5 matching bases. This CDR3 has 15 amino acids. Germline V lookup: CDR1 SGHVS, CDR2 FQNEAQ. V was clipped by 7 bases and J by 6 bases, with 22 bases between them. The CDR3 bases are TGTGCCAGCACTCATCGGAGGCAGGCCGGGGTCGAGCAGTACTTC. This encodes CASTHRRQAGVEQYF. The variable domain in full, with the rest retrieved from reference TRBV7-8 and TRBJ2-7, is GAGVSQSPRYKVAKRGQDVALRCDPISGHVSLFWYQQALGQGPEFLTYFQNEAQLDKSGLPSDRFFAERPEGSVSTLKIQRTQQEDSAVYLCASTHRRQAGVEQYFGPGTRLTVT.

The V gene is TRBV13, the J gene TRBJ1-2; weak D call: TRBD1 (6 bases). Germline loops: CDR1 PRHDT, CDR2 FYEKMQ (reference sequence). The V gene lost 2 bases and the J gene lost 8 bases, with 12 bases spanning the gap. The CDR3 length is 13 residues. The CDR3 sequence: CASSLSQGGGYTF. CDR3 DNA sequence: TGTGCCAGCAGCTTATCACAGGGCGGCGGCTACACCTTC.